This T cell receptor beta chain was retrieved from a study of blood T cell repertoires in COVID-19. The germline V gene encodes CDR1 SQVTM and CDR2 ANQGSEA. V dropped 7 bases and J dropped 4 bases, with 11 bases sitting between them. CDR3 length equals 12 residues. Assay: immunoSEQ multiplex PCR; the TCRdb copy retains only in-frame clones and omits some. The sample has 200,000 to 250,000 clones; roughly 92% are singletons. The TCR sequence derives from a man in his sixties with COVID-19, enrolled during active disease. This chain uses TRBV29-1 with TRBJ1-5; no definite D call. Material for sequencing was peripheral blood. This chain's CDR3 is CSATTPNQPQHF. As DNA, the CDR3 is TGCAGCGCTACCACACCAAATCAGCCCCAGCATTTT.